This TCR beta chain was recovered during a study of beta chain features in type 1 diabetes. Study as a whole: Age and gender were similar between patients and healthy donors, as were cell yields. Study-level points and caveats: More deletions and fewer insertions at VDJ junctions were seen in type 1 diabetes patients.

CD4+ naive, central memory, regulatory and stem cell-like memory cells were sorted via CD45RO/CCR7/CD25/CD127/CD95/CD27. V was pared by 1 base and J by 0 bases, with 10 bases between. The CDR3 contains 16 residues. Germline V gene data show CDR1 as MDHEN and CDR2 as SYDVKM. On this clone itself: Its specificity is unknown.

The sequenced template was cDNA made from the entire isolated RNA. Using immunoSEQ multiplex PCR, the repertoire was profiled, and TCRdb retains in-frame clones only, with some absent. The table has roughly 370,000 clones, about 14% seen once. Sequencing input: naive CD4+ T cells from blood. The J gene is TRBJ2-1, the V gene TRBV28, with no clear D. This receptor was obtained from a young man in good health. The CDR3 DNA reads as TGTGCCAGCAGTTTATCTCGCGGAAGCTCCTACAATGAGCAGTTCTTC. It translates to CASSLSRGSSYNEQFF.